Listed here are 30 T cell receptor beta chains from one sample, sequenced in a study of blood T cell repertoires in COVID-19 (dated by TCRdb to 2020 to 2021). The library came from the immunoSEQ multiplex PCR assay. TCRdb's version of the immuneACCESS table is confined to in-frame rearrangements and falls short of the full clone set. An unresolved V gene accounts for under half of the shortfall where checked; the remainder is of unknown origin. The sample contains 50,000 to 70,000 clones, 70% to 80% of them found a single time. Together, the top ten hold 3.5% of the sample. The sequenced material came from peripheral blood. These receptors all stem from a man aged 55-75 years with acute or convalescent COVID-19.

The chain combines TRBV12-5 with TRBJ2-1; 14 bases match TRBD2. Germline trimming cut 6 bases from V and 1 base from J; bases unmatched to any gene: 11. Germline CDR1 LGHNT, CDR2 FRNRAP. The CDR3 loop spans 19 amino acids. DNA for the CDR3: TGTGCTAGTGGATATACGGGACTAGCGGGAGTTGGATCCTACAATGAGCAGTTCTTC. Translated, it gives CASGYTGLAGVGSYNEQFF.

The chain has TRBV5-1 and TRBJ2-1, with D maybe TRBD2 (5 bases). Germline V gives CDR1 SGHRS, CDR2 YFSETQ. V was cut by 0 bases and J by 8 bases, with 18 bases left in between. The CDR3 totals 16 residues. The CDR3 sequence is CASSLGGVDSGYEQFF. For the CDR3, the DNA is TGCGCCAGCAGCTTGGGTGGCGTGGACTCCGGGTATGAGCAGTTCTTC. Looking up the rest from reference TRBV5-1 and TRBJ2-1 gives the full variable domain: KAGVTQTPRYLIKTRGQQVTLSCSPISGHRSVSWYQQTPGQGLQFLFEYFSETQRNKGNFPGRFSGRQFSNSRSEMNVSTLELGDSALYLCASSLGGVDSGYEQFFGPGTRLTVL.

This sequence joins TRBV6-5 and TRBJ1-5; possible D gene TRBD1, 5 bases. The V end was cut by 7 bases, the J end by 7 bases, with 14 bases between. The CDR3 length is 13 residues. Per germline, CDR1 MNHEY and CDR2 SVGAGI. As DNA, the CDR3 is TGTGCCAGCAACGTCAGGGCTACCCAGCCCCAGCATTTT. This encodes CASNVRATQPQHF.

This rearrangement joins TRBV4-1 to TRBJ2-7; D is possibly TRBD1 (6 bases). The V end was cut by 3 bases, the J end by 7 bases, with 25 bases between. This CDR3 region has 17 residues. Germline V gene lookup returns CDR1 MGHRA and CDR2 YSYEKL. As DNA, the CDR3 is TGCGCCAGCAGCCAGGCGAGGGTAGGACAGATAACGAGGGAGCAGTACTTC. Its translation: CASSQARVGQITREQYF.

This clone was counted a single time. V usage is TRBV27 and J usage is TRBJ1-1, with 7 bases identical to TRBD1. Germline V gene data show CDR1 as MNHEY and CDR2 as SMNVEV (reference sequence). V shed 5 bases and J 10 bases; nucleotides not matched to a gene: 19. The CDR3 runs 16 residues. DNA for the CDR3: TGTGCCAGCAGTCAAGCCGACAGGGTGCGCGCGGGGGGAGCTTTCTTT. This codes for CASSQADRVRAGGAFF.

This rearrangement joins TRBV2 to TRBJ2-7; TRBD2 matches 9 bases. Germline V gives CDR1 SNHLY, CDR2 FYNNEI. After removal of 2 bases from V and 3 bases from J, the junction contained 5 bases not matched to a gene. The CDR3 has 15 residues. CDR3: CASSESTSGYYEQYF. DNA of the CDR3: TGTGCCAGCAGTGAATCGACTAGCGGTTACTACGAGCAGTACTTC.

This clone was observed a single time. The chain combines TRBV21-1 with TRBJ2-3; TRBD2, the table's D call, lacks a check against the DNA. TRBV21-1 corresponds to a pseudogene. The CDR3 is 12 residues long. CDR3 in DNA: TGTGCCAGCCCCACTAGCGGGGATACGCAGTATTTT. It specifies CASPTSGDTQYF.

This clone was recorded a few times. This chain uses TRBV6-4 with TRBJ2-2, with 8 bases fitting TRBD2. CDR3 length equals 17 residues. V was pared by 2 bases and J by 1 base, with 6 bases of the junction left unmatched. Per the germline V gene, CDR1 is MRHNA and CDR2 is SNTAGT. CDR3 sequence (DNA): TGTGCCAGCAGTGACCCCGGAACTAGCGGGAACACCGGGGAGCTGTTTTTT. Translating it yields CASSDPGTSGNTGELFF.

The chain uses TRBV7-3 and TRBJ2-1, with 11 bases that match TRBD2. Germline V gene data show CDR1 as SGHTA and CDR2 as FQGTGA. This CDR3 is 15 amino acids long. J gave up 4 bases and V 2 bases, and 1 base lay outside the gene matches. CDR3 nucleotide sequence: TGTGCCAGCAGCTTAGGGACTAGCGGTTACAATGAGCAGTTCTTC. It specifies CASSLGTSGYNEQFF.

The chain couples TRBV15 to TRBJ2-1; TRBD2 might be the D (6 bases). Germline CDR1 LNHNV, CDR2 YYDKDF (reference sequence). The CDR3 covers 15 residues. V was shortened by 3 bases and J by 0 bases, with 9 bases between the two germline ends. The CDR3: CATSREGASYNEQFF. The DNA for the CDR3 is TGTGCCACCAGCAGGGAGGGTGCCTCCTACAATGAGCAGTTCTTC.

CDR3 residues: CASSVELTGLGAQYF. The CDR3, as DNA: TGTGCCAGCAGCGTAGAACTAACCGGCTTAGGGGCCCAGTACTTC. This chain links TRBV9 with TRBJ2-5; TRBD1 is a possible D gene (5 bases). Trimming shortened V by 0 bases and J by 9 bases, and 18 bases separated the two germline ends. Looked up from germline, CDR1 is SGDLS and CDR2 is YYNGEE. CDR3 length: 15 amino acids.

The chain has TRBV11-3 and TRBJ2-7; D not resolved. V gave up 5 bases and J gave up 3 bases, with 11 bases separating them. This CDR3 contains 13 residues. Germline V CDR1 and CDR2: SGHNT, YENEEA. DNA for the CDR3: TGTGCCAGCAGCCCCAAGGAGAGCTACGAGCAGTACTTC. It yields the protein CASSPKESYEQYF.

V and J are TRBV25-1 and TRBJ2-5, with a tentative D call TRBD1 (6 bases). This CDR3 has 16 amino acids. Trimming stripped 2 bases from V and 4 bases from J, with 17 bases between. CDR1 is MGHDK, CDR2 SYGVNS, per germline. The DNA for the CDR3 is TGTGCCAGCAGTGAAGGGGCGCAGGGGCAGGGAGAGACCCAGTACTTC. This encodes CASSEGAQGQGETQYF.

The J gene is TRBJ1-6, the V gene TRBV19; D might be TRBD1 (5 bases). The germline V gene encodes CDR1 LNHDA and CDR2 SQIVND (reference sequence). Deletions cut 7 bases from V and 0 bases from J, with 10 bases between. This CDR3 spans 15 amino acids. The CDR3 loop reads CASKEGSSYNSPLHF. DNA for the CDR3: TGTGCCAGTAAGGAGGGGAGCTCCTATAATTCACCCCTCCACTTT.

The V call is TRBV14, the J call TRBJ2-1, with D maybe TRBD2 (6 bases). This CDR3 region has 17 residues. Looked up from germline, CDR1 is SGHDN and CDR2 is FVKESK. The ends were cut back, 0 bases at V and 1 base at J, with 13 bases in the middle. The CDR3 coding sequence is TGTGCCAGCAGCCAAGAGGGGATCGCGGGGTCCTACAATGAGCAGTTCTTC. Translating gives CASSQEGIAGSYNEQFF.

The chain recombines TRBV20-1 with TRBJ2-7, with D maybe TRBD1 (6 bases). This CDR3 region has 11 residues. V was pared by 6 bases and J by 5 bases, with 11 bases between. Per the germline V gene, CDR1 is DFQATT and CDR2 is SNEGSKA (reference sequence). CDR3 protein: CSAGRGHEQYF. CDR3 bases: TGCAGTGCCGGCAGGGGCCACGAGCAGTACTTC.

The chain carries TRBV2 and TRBJ2-5, with D possibly being TRBD1 (5 bases). Germline values: CDR1 SNHLY, CDR2 FYNNEI. The CDR3 has 14 amino acids. V lost 2 bases, J lost 5 bases, and 12 bases lay in between. CDR3 sequence reads: CASSEFQGAETQYF. The CDR3 DNA sequence: TGTGCCAGCAGTGAATTTCAGGGCGCGGAGACCCAGTACTTC.

The chain carries TRBV6-4 and TRBJ2-2, with D hard to call. This CDR3 is built from 12 residues. Germline V gives CDR1 MRHNA, CDR2 SNTAGT. Trimming pared 11 bases from V and 3 bases from J, leaving 10 bases between. Written as DNA, the CDR3 is TGTGCCCGTAACAGTTACACCGGGGAGCTGTTTTTT. Its protein is CARNSYTGELFF.

This clone was detected only a few times. The chain is built from TRBV6-5 and TRBJ2-3, with D possibly TRBD2 on 6 matching bases. CDR3 length: 16 amino acids. V was clipped by 2 bases and J by 0 bases, with 12 bases between them. Germline values: CDR1 MNHEY, CDR2 SVGAGI. The CDR3, as DNA: TGTGCCAGCAGTTACGGCGGGGCCGTTAGCACAGATACGCAGTATTTT. Protein sequence: CASSYGGAVSTDTQYF.

This clone occurred once. This chain joins TRBV3-1 (or the pseudogene TRBV3-2) and TRBJ1-2; TRBD1 might be the D (5 bases). Trimming took off 0 bases at V and 4 bases at J, with 9 bases between the two ends. Germline V CDR1 and CDR2: LGHDT, YNNKEL (reference sequence). The CDR3 loop spans 14 amino acids. The CDR3 spells CASSQEDSTYGYTF. CDR3 nucleotides: TGTGCCAGCAGCCAAGAAGACAGTACCTATGGCTACACCTTC.

This clone was counted once. J is TRBJ2-7 and V is TRBV5-1, with 8 positions matching TRBD1. Trimming removed 3 bases from V and 0 bases from J; junction bases left unmatched: 2. The length of the CDR3 is 14 residues. Germline lookup yields CDR1 SGHRS and CDR2 YFSETQ. This CDR3 is CASSSTGGSYEQYF. The CDR3 nucleotides are TGCGCCAGCAGCTCTACAGGGGGCTCCTACGAGCAGTACTTC.

This rearrangement joins TRBV29-1 to TRBJ2-6; D remains ambiguous. This CDR3 is built from 15 residues. V was clipped by 3 bases and J by 0 bases, with 9 bases between them. Germline CDR1 reads SQVTM; CDR2 reads ANQGSEA. The CDR3 region is CSVDGGASGANVLTF. The CDR3, as DNA: TGCAGCGTTGACGGTGGAGCCTCTGGGGCCAACGTCCTGACTTTC.

This clone has only one observation. V usage is TRBV7-2 and J usage is TRBJ2-7; D is unclear. The CDR3 runs 16 residues. V dropped 5 bases and J dropped 2 bases, with 19 bases sitting between them. The V gene's germline CDR1 is SGHTA and CDR2 FQGNSA. In DNA form, the CDR3 reads TGTGCCAGCAGCATGGGCCTGGAAACCATTACCTACGAGCAGTACTTC. Residues: CASSMGLETITYEQYF.

The chain is built from TRBV28 and TRBJ2-1; D gene unclear. CDR3 length: 15 amino acids. Germline V gene lookup returns CDR1 MDHEN and CDR2 SYDVKM. V lost 3 bases and J 6 bases, leaving 15 bases between the germline ends. The CDR3 region has the DNA TGTGCCAGCAGTTTTCGGCGACTTTCCACCAATGAGCAGTTCTTC. Protein sequence: CASSFRRLSTNEQFF.

The V gene is TRBV2, the J gene TRBJ1-1; maybe TRBD1 (5 bases). Trimming cost V 7 bases and J 5 bases, with 20 bases left between them. CDR3 length equals 15 residues. Germline CDR1 reads SNHLY; CDR2 reads FYNNEI. The CDR3 nucleotides are TGTGCCAGCAAAAGAGAATCCCCCTCAGGGACTGAAGCTTTCTTT. It translates to CASKRESPSGTEAFF.

The chain uses TRBV20-1 and TRBJ2-1; TRBD2 agrees at 8 bases. The CDR3 consists of 13 residues. Germline V gene data show CDR1 as DFQATT and CDR2 as SNEGSKA (reference sequence). The V segment lost 3 bases and the J segment 7 bases; nucleotides outside the gene matches: 5. The CDR3 here is CSASSGNGNEQFF. For the CDR3, the DNA is TGCAGTGCTAGTAGCGGGAACGGTAATGAGCAGTTCTTC.

This sequence joins TRBV5-4 and TRBJ2-2; 11 bases map to TRBD2. J was trimmed by 5 bases and V by 4 bases; bases with no gene match: 7. Looked up from germline, CDR1 is SGHNT and CDR2 is YYREEE (reference sequence). This CDR3 is 16 amino acids long. In DNA form, the CDR3 reads TGTGCCAGCAGCCACAGACTAGCGGGACCTACCGGGGAGCTGTTTTTT. Encoded protein: CASSHRLAGPTGELFF.

This clone was recorded once. The rearrangement links TRBV9 to TRBJ2-3; D might be TRBD2 (5 bases). The V and J ends lost 1 base and 11 bases respectively, with 14 bases between them. From germline, CDR1 is SGDLS and CDR2 YYNGEE. The CDR3 totals 13 residues. CDR3 protein: CASSVNSGPMQYF. Here the CDR3 DNA reads TGTGCCAGCAGCGTAAACAGCGGACCCATGCAGTATTTT. The full variable domain, in which reference TRBV9 and TRBJ2-3 provide the parts outside the CDR3, is DSGVTQTPKHLITATGQRVTLRCSPRSGDLSVYWYQQSLDQGLQFLIQYYNGEERAKGNILERFSAQQFPDLHSELNLSSLELGDSALYFCASSVNSGPMQYFGPGTRLTVL.

This sequence joins TRBV11-2 and TRBJ2-5; 10 nucleotides match TRBD2. With V trimmed by 5 bases and J by 2 bases, 5 bases remained unmatched. Germline values: CDR1 SGHAT, CDR2 FQNNGV. The CDR3 runs 15 residues. The CDR3 protein is CASSPTTSGQETQYF. Here the CDR3 DNA reads TGTGCCAGCAGCCCCACGACTAGCGGGCAAGAGACCCAGTACTTC.

V and J are TRBV5-1 and TRBJ2-3; unclear D gene. The CDR3 runs to 14 residues. CDR1 and CDR2 from the germline V gene are SGHRS and YFSETQ. Trimming removed 3 bases at V and 2 bases at J, with 10 bases between. The CDR3 is CASSSGGHTDTQYF. The CDR3 coding sequence is TGCGCCAGCAGCTCAGGTGGGCACACAGATACGCAGTATTTT.